Here is one TCR beta chain with its context. This sample was included in a study of cytomegalovirus exposure and HLA in healthy donors. It was with 60 Vbeta and 13 Jbeta primers that the PCR ran. Clones were read by immunoSEQ multiplex PCR, and TCRdb kept only the in-frame ones, dropping some. The sample includes some 140,000 clones, more than 70% seen only once; the top ten take around 2%. CDR3 size: 15 residues. Germline V CDR1 and CDR2: SQVTM, ANQGSEA. With 6 bases removed from V and 2 bases from J, the gap between germline ends came to 20 bases. Sequencing input: PBMCs. This clonotype was obtained from a man under 40 in good health and CMV-seronegative. This sequence joins TRBV29-1 and TRBJ2-7, with D possibly matching TRBD1 (5 bases). The CDR3: CSVDIAGKSPYEQYF. CDR3 coding DNA: TGCAGCGTGGATATTGCAGGGAAGAGCCCCTACGAGCAGTACTTC.